This T cell receptor (beta chain) stems from a study of cytomegalovirus exposure and HLA in healthy donors. Study in general: As released early, the data held some 80 million unique TCRs from HLA-typed donors. Study conclusions and caveats: In a later analysis, at a false discovery rate of 0.05, approximately 16,000 TCR beta sequences were associated with HLA alleles. Accurate prediction of HLA-A and HLA-B alleles (for most subjects) was reportedly achieved from TCR beta sequences.

In regard to this clone: What it binds is not known.

Researchers ran the PCR with 60 Vbeta and 13 Jbeta primers. The data were produced by immunoSEQ multiplex PCR, yet TCRdb's version contains in-frame clones alone and is incomplete. The table for this sample gives 200,000 to 250,000 clones. Germline V lookup: CDR1 MNHEY, CDR2 SVGAGI. The CDR3 spans 12 residues. Trimming took off 5 bases at V and 13 bases at J, with 17 bases between the two ends. This chain connects TRBV6-5 to TRBJ1-1; D is ambiguous. Sequencing used PBMCs. The clonotype was recovered from a girl aged 2 to 10 in good health and CMV-seropositive. CDR3 residues: CASSETVGKLFF. The DNA for the CDR3 is TGTGCCAGCAGTGAAACCGTGGGCAAGCTTTTCTTT.